What follows are 22 T cell receptor beta chains derived from one specimen sequenced in a study of blood T cell repertoires in COVID-19. Assay: immunoSEQ multiplex PCR; the TCRdb copy retains only in-frame clones and omits some. The sample gives some 200,000 clones, more than 85% of which show up once; 7% is in the top ten. The source material was peripheral blood. The origin of the receptors is a woman aged 80 or over in a cohort sampled during active or convalescent COVID-19.

The gene calls are TRBV3-1 (or the pseudogene TRBV3-2) and TRBJ1-2; 8 bases line up with TRBD1. Germline assignment: CDR1 LGHDT and CDR2 YNNKEL (reference sequence). The CDR3 sequence is 13 residues long. V trimming: 5 bases; J trimming: 4 bases; junction bases outside the gene matches: 3. The CDR3 is CASSLGQVYGYTF. The CDR3 coding sequence is TGTGCCAGCAGCTTGGGACAGGTCTATGGCTACACCTTC.

This sequence joins TRBV3-1 (or the pseudogene TRBV3-2) and TRBJ2-5, with 9 bases matching TRBD2. This CDR3 is 16 amino acids long. The V gene end was trimmed by 6 bases and the J gene end by 0 bases; junction bases not matched to a gene: 8. Looked up from germline, CDR1 is LGHDT and CDR2 is YNNKEL (reference sequence). The chain's CDR3 is CASRPPGLAYQETQYF. The CDR3 DNA reads TGTGCCAGCAGGCCTCCAGGACTAGCGTACCAAGAGACCCAGTACTTC.

The chain combines TRBV15 with TRBJ2-2; D is unclear. The CDR3 is 15 amino acids. Germline V gives CDR1 LNHNV, CDR2 YYDKDF (reference sequence). Trimming took 0 bases from V and 1 from J, leaving 6 bases between them. The CDR3 region has the DNA TGTGCCACCAGCAGAGACACAAGGAACACCGGGGAGCTGTTTTTT. This sequence encodes CATSRDTRNTGELFF.

The rearrangement links TRBV9 to TRBJ2-5, with D possibly TRBD2 on 6 matching bases. The V gene's germline CDR1 is SGDLS and CDR2 YYNGEE. CDR3 length equals 18 residues. Trimming left V 4 bases short and J 5 bases short, with 27 bases between. The CDR3 region is CASSRSSLTDSGGETQYF. CDR3 DNA sequence: TGTGCCAGCAGCCGTTCTAGCCTTACTGACAGTGGGGGGGAGACCCAGTACTTC.

The V gene is TRBV6-5, the J gene TRBJ2-7; no firm D call. The CDR3 is 15 amino acids. Germline CDR1 is MNHEY and CDR2 is SVGAGI. The germline V and J ends were trimmed by 2 bases and 3 bases, with 14 bases remaining between them. CDR3: CASSYVPGGGYEQYF. The CDR3 nucleotides are TGTGCCAGCAGTTACGTACCGGGTGGTGGCTACGAGCAGTACTTC.

The chain has TRBV11-2 and TRBJ1-2; the D gene is possibly TRBD1 (6 bases). The V end lost 2 bases, the J end lost 4 bases, and 17 bases lay between the germline ends. Germline V CDR1 and CDR2: SGHAT, FQNNGV. CDR3 length: 16 amino acids. For the CDR3, the DNA is TGTGCCAGCAGCTTACCGGACAGTCCTCCAGGCTATGGCTACACCTTC. Its translation is CASSLPDSPPGYGYTF.

The chain uses TRBV10-3 and TRBJ2-3, with 8 bases lining up with TRBD1. V was clipped by 3 bases and J by 6 bases; unmatched bases: 2. This CDR3 has 13 amino acids. Looked up from germline, CDR1 is ENHRY and CDR2 is SYGVKD. Here the CDR3 reads CAISDRGPDTQYF. The CDR3 DNA follows: TGTGCCATCAGTGACAGGGGGCCGGATACGCAGTATTTT.

V and J are TRBV4-1 and TRBJ1-5, with 7 bases that match TRBD1. CDR3 length: 15 amino acids. V shed 4 bases and J 3 bases; nucleotides not matched to a gene: 6. Germline CDR1 MGHRA, CDR2 YSYEKL. This chain's CDR3 is CASSRIQGINQPQHF. CDR3 bases: TGCGCCAGCAGCCGGATACAGGGGATCAATCAGCCCCAGCATTTT.

The gene calls are TRBV7-8 and TRBJ1-2; 8 bases match TRBD1. V was pared by 5 bases and J by 8 bases, with 7 bases of the junction left unmatched. Germline CDR1 and CDR2: SGHVS and FQNEAQ. This CDR3 has 13 amino acids. For the CDR3, the DNA is TGTGCCAGCAGCAAAAGGACAGGGCCCGGCTACACCTTC. It codes for CASSKRTGPGYTF.

This chain uses TRBV5-1 with TRBJ2-1; a weak D match, TRBD1 (5 bases). Germline values: CDR1 SGHRS, CDR2 YFSETQ. V gave up 2 bases and J gave up 9 bases, with 24 bases separating them. This CDR3 comprises 17 residues. The CDR3 DNA reads TGCGCCAGCAGCTTACCTCAGGGCGGTTTCCAAGGTGCTGAGCAGTTCTTC. Translation: CASSLPQGGFQGAEQFF.

V usage is TRBV29-1 and J usage is TRBJ1-1; TRBD1 might be the D (5 bases). The germline gives CDR1 SQVTM, CDR2 ANQGSEA. Between the trimmed V and J ends, which lost 4 bases and 11 bases, there was a span of 29 bases. The CDR3 covers 16 residues. CDR3 amino acids: CSVAVQGMVGDRPAFF. In DNA, the CDR3 is TGCAGCGTTGCGGTTCAGGGAATGGTCGGAGACCGACCGGCTTTCTTT.

DNA for the CDR3: TGTGCCAGCAGCCGACTCGCAGGGAGGCCCTATAATTCACCCCTCCACTTT. Encoded protein: CASSRLAGRPYNSPLHF. The chain carries TRBV7-8 and TRBJ1-6; TRBD1 is a possible D gene (5 bases). Per germline, CDR1 SGHVS and CDR2 FQNEAQ. Trimming removed 5 bases from V and 2 bases from J, with 16 bases in between. The CDR3 consists of 17 residues.

The genes are TRBV29-1 and TRBJ1-5, with D maybe TRBD1 (5 bases). The germline V gene encodes CDR1 SQVTM and CDR2 ANQGSEA. Trimming removed 4 bases from V and 4 bases from J, with 11 bases in between. The CDR3 covers 13 residues. The CDR3 DNA follows: TGCAGCGTTGCGGAGGGGCGGAATCAGCCCCAGCATTTT. Protein: CSVAEGRNQPQHF.

The chain recombines TRBV5-1 with TRBJ2-1; perhaps TRBD2 as D (5 bases). Trimming stripped 6 bases from V and 4 bases from J, with 14 bases between. The CDR3 covers 14 residues. The germline gives CDR1 SGHRS, CDR2 YFSETQ. For the CDR3, the DNA is TGCGCCAGCAACCCAAGCGGAACATACAATGAGCAGTTCTTC. This translates into CASNPSGTYNEQFF.

The chain employs TRBV6-2 or TRBV6-3 and TRBJ2-5; a possible D gene is TRBD2 (6 bases). This CDR3 comprises 14 residues. Between the trimmed V and J ends, which lost 6 bases and 6 bases, there was a span of 17 bases. Germline loops: CDR1 MNHEY, CDR2 SVGEGT. The CDR3 DNA sequence: TGTGCCAGCAGCCTCAACGGGGGTTGGCAGACCCAGTACTTC. Amino acid sequence: CASSLNGGWQTQYF.

The chain links TRBV3-1 (or the pseudogene TRBV3-2) to TRBJ2-5, with D tentatively TRBD2 (6 bases). This CDR3 has 15 amino acids. Germline V gene data show CDR1 as LGHDT and CDR2 as YNNKEL (reference sequence). Trimming took off 4 bases at V and 0 bases at J, with 12 bases between the two ends. The CDR3 DNA follows: TGTGCCAGCAGCCCCGGGGGTCTGTACCAAGAGACCCAGTACTTC. Protein: CASSPGGLYQETQYF.

This chain links TRBV10-1 with TRBJ1-3; TRBD1 might be the D (6 bases). Germline lookup yields CDR1 WNHNN and CDR2 SYGVQD (reference sequence). Trimming pared 3 bases from V and 0 bases from J, leaving 9 bases between. CDR3 size: 15 residues. CDR3 sequence reads: CASSDPTGSGNTIYF. CDR3 in DNA: TGCGCCAGCAGTGACCCGACAGGCTCTGGAAACACCATATATTTT.

The chain recombines TRBV5-1 with TRBJ1-2; possibly TRBD1 for D (6 bases). CDR1 and CDR2 (germline): SGHRS, YFSETQ. The CDR3 spans 14 residues. Between the trimmed V and J ends, which lost 0 bases and 0 bases, there was a span of 6 bases. DNA of the CDR3: TGCGCCAGCAGCTTGGGGGACACTAACTATGGCTACACCTTC. It yields the protein CASSLGDTNYGYTF.

The CDR3 DNA follows: TGTGCCAGCAGCTTATGGGAGGCCCTTGTTGATGAGCAGTTCTTC. This encodes CASSLWEALVDEQFF. The chain joins TRBV7-9 to TRBJ2-1, with D perhaps matching TRBD2 (6 bases). Trimming removed 2 bases from V and 8 bases from J, with 16 bases in between. CDR1 is SEHNR, CDR2 FQNEAQ, per germline (reference sequence). The CDR3 length is 15 residues.

The genes are TRBV11-3 and TRBJ2-7, with TRBD1 matching 8 bases. CDR1 SGHNT and CDR2 YENEEA come from the germline V gene. This CDR3 is 15 amino acids long. V was clipped by 0 bases and J by 6 bases; unmatched bases: 7. CDR3 DNA: TGTGCCAGCAGCTTAGATCTCACAGGGGGTAGCGAGCAGTACTTC. This codes for CASSLDLTGGSEQYF.

V is TRBV5-3 and J is TRBJ2-5; TRBD1 might be the D (5 bases). TRBV5-3 is assigned to the ORF class and has an uncertain function. V lost 4 bases and J lost 4, with 11 bases in between. This CDR3 has 13 amino acids. The CDR3 DNA reads as TGTGCCAGAAGCGGGGCTGGTGGAGAGACCCAGTACTTC. Protein product: CARSGAGGETQYF.

This clone was seen a few times. The rearrangement links TRBV27 to TRBJ1-1, with 7 bases fitting TRBD1. This CDR3 is 13 amino acids long. CDR1 is MNHEY, CDR2 SMNVEV, per germline (reference sequence). The trim removed 8 bases at V and 6 bases at J, leaving 9 bases unmatched. CDR3 sequence: CASRSGQDAEAFF. Here the CDR3 DNA reads TGTGCCAGCCGATCCGGACAGGACGCTGAAGCTTTCTTT.